Shown below are 30 T cell receptor beta chains from a single sample sequenced in a study of cytomegalovirus exposure and HLA in healthy donors (dated by TCRdb to the late 2010s). The protocol used for the library was the immunoSEQ multiplex PCR assay. For the multiplex PCR, a mixture combining 60 forward primers for TCR Vbeta segments and 13 reverse primers for TCR Jbeta segments was used. TCRdb holds this immuneACCESS table with in-frame rearrangements only. Some clones are missing; in checked studies, unresolved V genes explain under half, and the rest has no known cause. The sample table records about 160,000 clones; roughly 82% of these occur just once. The ten biggest clones cover approximately 1.6% of the sample. The material sequenced was PBMCs. The receptors derive from a girl aged 5 to 17 in good health and CMV-seropositive.

The rearrangement joins TRBV7-2 to TRBJ2-5; 7 bases align to TRBD2. The germline CDR1 and CDR2 sequences are SGHTA and FQGNSA. The CDR3 covers 13 residues. V shed 5 bases, J shed 9 bases, and the junction held 9 bases outside the gene matches. This chain's CDR3 is CASSGTNREAQYF. The CDR3 DNA follows: TGTGCCAGCAGCGGTACGAATCGGGAGGCCCAGTACTTC.

On this clone: Distinct nucleotide sequences in the sample also encode this CDR3. The chain recombines TRBV7-2 with TRBJ2-7; D unclear. V gave up 5 bases and J gave up 2 bases, with 4 bases separating them. The germline V gene has CDR1 SGHTA and CDR2 FQGNSA. This CDR3 spans 11 amino acids. The CDR3 DNA follows: TGTGCCAGCAGCCCCGCCTACGAGCAGTACTTC. It translates to CASSPAYEQYF. Drawing the rest from reference TRBV7-2 and TRBJ2-7, the complete variable domain is GAGVSQSPSNKVTEKGKDVELRCDPISGHTALYWYRQSLGQGLEFLIYFQGNSAPDKSGLPSDRFSAERTGGSVSTLTIQRTQQEDSAVYLCASSPAYEQYFGPGTRLTVT.

The chain links TRBV11-2 to TRBJ2-2; 7 bases line up with TRBD1. There are 16 residues in the CDR3. The germline gives CDR1 SGHAT, CDR2 FQNNGV. With V trimmed by 4 bases and J by 3 bases, 8 bases remained unmatched. In DNA form, the CDR3 reads TGTGCCAGCAGCTCCCGACAGGGAAGAGACACCGGGGAGCTGTTTTTT. It is translated as CASSSRQGRDTGELFF.

The gene calls are TRBV5-1 and TRBJ2-3, with 9 positions matching TRBD2. Unmatched junction bases numbered 4, after V lost 0 bases and J lost 2 bases. Germline V gene lookup returns CDR1 SGHRS and CDR2 YFSETQ. The CDR3 covers 16 residues. In nucleotides, the CDR3 is TGCGCCAGCAGCTTGGGTATAGCGGGGGCCACAGATACGCAGTATTTT. Translating it yields CASSLGIAGATDTQYF.

The rearrangement uses TRBV7-2 and TRBJ1-2; 8 nucleotides line up with TRBD1. The CDR3 runs to 16 residues. Unmatched junction bases numbered 8, after V lost 1 base and J lost 4 bases. Germline V gene lookup returns CDR1 SGHTA and CDR2 FQGNSA. The CDR3 protein is CASSLVPRDRTYGYTF. CDR3 sequence (DNA): TGTGCCAGCAGCTTAGTCCCCCGGGACAGGACCTATGGCTACACCTTC. Full variable domain (outside the CDR3, taken from reference TRBV7-2 and TRBJ1-2): GAGVSQSPSNKVTEKGKDVELRCDPISGHTALYWYRQSLGQGLEFLIYFQGNSAPDKSGLPSDRFSAERTGGSVSTLTIQRTQQEDSAVYLCASSLVPRDRTYGYTFGSGTRLTVV.

This chain connects TRBV25-1 to TRBJ2-7; 10 bases are a match to TRBD2. V shed 8 bases, J shed 2 bases, and the junction held 6 bases outside the gene matches. CDR1 is MGHDK, CDR2 SYGVNS, per germline. The CDR3 has 14 amino acids. The CDR3 region is CASGGLAEPYEQYF. The CDR3 DNA reads as TGTGCCAGCGGCGGACTAGCGGAACCCTACGAGCAGTACTTC.

This rearrangement joins TRBV25-1 to TRBJ2-2; 13 bases match TRBD2. Germline V gene data show CDR1 as MGHDK and CDR2 as SYGVNS. The CDR3 length is 17 residues. The V gene end was trimmed by 4 bases and the J gene end by 5 bases; junction bases not matched to a gene: 7. The CDR3: CASSGDGLAGDTGELFF. The DNA of the CDR3 is TGTGCCAGCAGTGGGGACGGACTAGCGGGAGATACCGGGGAGCTGTTTTTT.

The chain joins TRBV28 to TRBJ1-2; tentative D call: TRBD1 (6 bases). Germline V lookup: CDR1 MDHEN, CDR2 SYDVKM. Trimming removed 2 bases at V and 1 base at J, with 20 bases between. CDR3 length equals 18 residues. The CDR3 spells CASSLDLPVEDSNYGYTF. CDR3 in DNA: TGTGCCAGCAGTTTAGACTTACCCGTGGAGGACAGTAACTATGGCTACACCTTC.

The rearrangement uses TRBV6-5 and TRBJ2-5; tentative D call: TRBD2 (5 bases). Trimming took 1 base from V and 1 from J, leaving 13 bases between them. The CDR3 is 16 amino acids. CDR1 is MNHEY and CDR2 is SVGAGI in the germline V gene. Here the CDR3 DNA reads TGTGCCAGCAGTTACTTGGTAGCGCACACCCAAGAGACCCAGTACTTC. Its translation is CASSYLVAHTQETQYF.

The CDR3 sequence: CASRGGDRGFQPQHF. CDR3 sequence (DNA): TGTGCCAGCAGAGGGGGGGACAGGGGGTTTCAGCCCCAGCATTTT. The chain has TRBV28 and TRBJ1-5; TRBD1 matches at 11 bases. The ends lost 6 bases at V and 6 bases at J; junction bases unmatched: 7. Germline V CDR1 and CDR2: MDHEN, SYDVKM. This CDR3 has 15 amino acids.

This sequence joins TRBV4-1 and TRBJ2-7; tentative D call: TRBD2 (5 bases). The germline V gene has CDR1 MGHRA and CDR2 YSYEKL. The CDR3 length is 14 residues. Trimming left V 5 bases short and J 2 bases short, with 13 bases between. CDR3 sequence (DNA): TGCGCCAGCAGCTTTAAGACTAACGCCTACGAGCAGTACTTC. It is translated as CASSFKTNAYEQYF.

The CDR3 protein is CASSSGYRYTEAFF. The CDR3 DNA follows: TGCGCCAGCAGCAGTGGGTACAGGTACACTGAAGCTTTCTTT. The V call is TRBV5-1, the J call TRBJ1-1; D perhaps matches TRBD1 (5 bases). Germline lookup yields CDR1 SGHRS and CDR2 YFSETQ. This CDR3 is built from 14 residues. V was clipped by 4 bases and J by 3 bases, with 13 bases between them.

The CDR3 DNA reads TGTGCCTGGGACAGGAACTACAATGAGCAGTTCTTC. It codes for CAWDRNYNEQFF. The chain carries TRBV30 and TRBJ2-1, with D possibly being TRBD1 (6 bases). The CDR3 totals 12 residues. V lost 5 bases, J lost 3 bases, and 8 bases lay in between. The germline V gene encodes CDR1 GTSNPN and CDR2 SVGIG (reference sequence).

This clone showed up just once. The chain has TRBV2 and TRBJ2-5; D possibly uses TRBD1 or TRBD2 (6 bases each). Trimming shortened V by 6 bases and J by 4 bases, and 15 bases separated the two germline ends. Germline-derived CDR1 and CDR2 are SNHLY and FYNNEI. This CDR3 is 14 amino acids long. DNA of the CDR3: TGTGCCAGCAGGGAACAGGGAGGTGGAGAGACCCAGTACTTC. Encoded protein: CASREQGGGETQYF.

J is TRBJ1-2 and V is TRBV5-4; D perhaps matches TRBD1 (5 bases). The length of the CDR3 is 14 residues. Between the trimmed V and J ends, which lost 4 bases and 5 bases, there was a span of 15 bases. The germline gives CDR1 SGHNT, CDR2 YYREEE (reference sequence). This CDR3 reads CASSPSVGGYGYTF. CDR3 in DNA: TGTGCCAGCAGCCCCTCGGTGGGGGGATATGGCTACACCTTC.

This chain uses TRBV5-1 with TRBJ2-3; 7 nucleotides line up with TRBD2. The trim removed 4 bases at V and 0 bases at J, leaving 5 bases unmatched. CDR1 SGHRS and CDR2 YFSETQ come from the germline V gene. The CDR3 is 15 amino acids. CDR3 region: CASSTGLGSTDTQYF. CDR3 DNA sequence: TGCGCCAGCAGCACCGGACTAGGCAGCACAGATACGCAGTATTTT.

V is TRBV11-3 and J is TRBJ2-3, with 7 bases identical to TRBD1. Looked up from germline, CDR1 is SGHNT and CDR2 is YENEEA. The CDR3 has 15 amino acids. The V segment lost 5 bases and the J segment 4 bases; nucleotides outside the gene matches: 9. CDR3 DNA: TGTGCCAGCAGCCTTACAGGGGATGTTGCAGATACGCAGTATTTT. Its protein product is CASSLTGDVADTQYF.

The chain joins TRBV6-5 to TRBJ1-5, with D unclear. V gave up 5 bases and J gave up 3 bases, with 11 bases separating them. This CDR3 has 14 residues. CDR1 is MNHEY, CDR2 SVGAGI, per germline. CDR3 protein: CASSPDWHNQPQHF. In nucleotides, the CDR3 is TGTGCCAGCAGTCCCGACTGGCACAATCAGCCCCAGCATTTT.

This chain links TRBV30 with TRBJ1-5; D perhaps matches TRBD1 (6 bases). The V end was cut by 4 bases, the J end by 5 bases, with 15 bases between. The CDR3 has 14 amino acids. Germline V gene lookup returns CDR1 GTSNPN and CDR2 SVGIG (reference sequence). The CDR3 nucleotides read TGTGCCTGGACGGGAGGCAGGGGTTATCAGCCCCAGCATTTT. Translated, it gives CAWTGGRGYQPQHF.

The chain employs TRBV2 and TRBJ2-7; TRBD2 matches at 7 bases. Germline V gene sequence: CDR1 SNHLY, CDR2 FYNNEI. The V and J ends lost 4 bases and 2 bases, in that order; junction bases with no gene match: 8. The CDR3 has 15 residues. The CDR3: CASSGEGQGTYEQYF. The CDR3 DNA reads TGTGCCAGCAGTGGGGAGGGGCAGGGTACCTACGAGCAGTACTTC.

The chain employs TRBV27 and TRBJ1-4; no definite D call. CDR1 and CDR2 from the germline V gene are MNHEY and SMNVEV (reference sequence). Trimming left V 5 bases short and J 0 bases short, with 7 bases between. This CDR3 is built from 14 residues. CDR3: CASSQTATNEKLFF. The DNA for the CDR3 is TGTGCCAGCAGTCAAACGGCAACTAATGAAAAACTGTTTTTT. Based on the CDR3 plus reference TRBV27 and TRBJ1-4, the full variable domain is EAQVTQNPRYLITVTGKKLTVTCSQNMNHEYMSWYRQDPGLGLRQIYYSMNVEVTDKGDVPEGYKVSRKEKRNFPLILESPSPNQTSLYFCASSQTATNEKLFFGSGTQLSVL.

The chain joins TRBV6-5 to TRBJ2-7; tentative D call: TRBD2 (6 bases). Trimming shortened V by 0 bases and J by 7 bases, and 16 bases separated the two germline ends. The CDR3 contains 15 residues. The germline gives CDR1 MNHEY, CDR2 SVGAGI. This CDR3 reads CASSYSGSPSGEQYF. The CDR3 DNA follows: TGTGCCAGCAGTTACTCCGGGAGCCCCTCGGGGGAGCAGTACTTC.

The genes are TRBV19 and TRBJ1-4; unclear D gene. Germline CDR1 LNHDA, CDR2 SQIVND (reference sequence). The CDR3 is 13 residues long. Trimming cost V 3 bases and J 6 bases, with 8 bases left between them. CDR3 DNA sequence: TGTGCCAGTAGTATCGAGAGATATGAAAAACTGTTTTTT. Its protein is CASSIERYEKLFF.

In this sample, this clone turned up once. The rearrangement uses TRBV10-3 and TRBJ2-1, with 14 bases matching TRBD2. Germline V CDR1 and CDR2: ENHRY, SYGVKD. The CDR3 runs to 18 residues. Trimming removed 3 bases from V and 7 bases from J; junction bases left unmatched: 11. The CDR3 spells CAISDPGTSGRLGNEQFF. As DNA, the CDR3 is TGTGCCATCAGTGACCCCGGGACTAGCGGGAGATTGGGGAATGAGCAGTTCTTC.

The chain couples TRBV5-1 to TRBJ1-2; a weak D match, TRBD1 (5 bases). The CDR3 is 15 amino acids. Germline values: CDR1 SGHRS, CDR2 YFSETQ. V was clipped by 0 bases and J by 2 bases, with 11 bases between them. The CDR3 loop is CASSLALGPNYGYTF. The CDR3 DNA sequence: TGCGCCAGCAGCTTGGCCCTGGGGCCCAACTATGGCTACACCTTC.

The rearrangement uses TRBV6-5 and TRBJ2-3; 8 bases map to TRBD2. This CDR3 comprises 15 residues. CDR1 is MNHEY and CDR2 is SVGAGI in the germline V gene. V lost 4 bases to trimming and J lost 3 bases; unmatched junction nucleotides: 6. The CDR3 DNA is TGTGCCAGCAGTTCACCGGGAGGGACTACAGATACGCAGTATTTT. Encoded protein: CASSSPGGTTDTQYF.

The chain carries TRBV6-1 and TRBJ2-7; a weak D match, TRBD2 (6 bases). This CDR3 region has 12 residues. Germline V lookup: CDR1 MNHNS, CDR2 SASEGT. With 10 bases removed from V and 2 bases from J, the gap between germline ends came to 12 bases. DNA for the CDR3: TGTGCCACCCGATCGGGGGCCTACGAGCAGTACTTC. Its translation is CATRSGAYEQYF.

The chain combines TRBV11-3 with TRBJ2-1, with TRBD2 matching over 13 bases. This CDR3 has 15 amino acids. CDR1 is SGHNT and CDR2 is YENEEA in the germline V gene. Trimming took 5 bases from V and 8 from J; bases not matched to a gene: 6. The CDR3 loop reads CASSRRTSGSHEQFF. The CDR3 DNA reads TGTGCCAGCAGCCGACGGACTAGCGGGAGTCATGAGCAGTTCTTC.

About this clone: One end of the junction is discordant with germline, which a read error may explain. This chain connects TRBV6-1 to TRBJ2-1, with 10 bases that match TRBD2. Germline V gene data show CDR1 as MNHNS and CDR2 as SASEGT. This CDR3 contains 15 residues. The CDR3 loop is CASREAGGEYNEQFF. In DNA, the CDR3 is TGTGCCAGCAGGGAAGCGGGAGGGGAATACAATGAGCAGTTCTTC.

The chain combines TRBV7-3 with TRBJ2-1; 10 bases fit TRBD2. The CDR3 extends over 16 amino acids. With 1 base clipped from V and 5 bases from J, the junction kept 5 bases outside the gene matches. Germline CDR1 is SGHTA and CDR2 is FQGTGA. DNA for the CDR3: TGTGCCAGCAGCTTAATAGTAGCGGGGGGCCACAATGAGCAGTTCTTC. Amino acids: CASSLIVAGGHNEQFF.